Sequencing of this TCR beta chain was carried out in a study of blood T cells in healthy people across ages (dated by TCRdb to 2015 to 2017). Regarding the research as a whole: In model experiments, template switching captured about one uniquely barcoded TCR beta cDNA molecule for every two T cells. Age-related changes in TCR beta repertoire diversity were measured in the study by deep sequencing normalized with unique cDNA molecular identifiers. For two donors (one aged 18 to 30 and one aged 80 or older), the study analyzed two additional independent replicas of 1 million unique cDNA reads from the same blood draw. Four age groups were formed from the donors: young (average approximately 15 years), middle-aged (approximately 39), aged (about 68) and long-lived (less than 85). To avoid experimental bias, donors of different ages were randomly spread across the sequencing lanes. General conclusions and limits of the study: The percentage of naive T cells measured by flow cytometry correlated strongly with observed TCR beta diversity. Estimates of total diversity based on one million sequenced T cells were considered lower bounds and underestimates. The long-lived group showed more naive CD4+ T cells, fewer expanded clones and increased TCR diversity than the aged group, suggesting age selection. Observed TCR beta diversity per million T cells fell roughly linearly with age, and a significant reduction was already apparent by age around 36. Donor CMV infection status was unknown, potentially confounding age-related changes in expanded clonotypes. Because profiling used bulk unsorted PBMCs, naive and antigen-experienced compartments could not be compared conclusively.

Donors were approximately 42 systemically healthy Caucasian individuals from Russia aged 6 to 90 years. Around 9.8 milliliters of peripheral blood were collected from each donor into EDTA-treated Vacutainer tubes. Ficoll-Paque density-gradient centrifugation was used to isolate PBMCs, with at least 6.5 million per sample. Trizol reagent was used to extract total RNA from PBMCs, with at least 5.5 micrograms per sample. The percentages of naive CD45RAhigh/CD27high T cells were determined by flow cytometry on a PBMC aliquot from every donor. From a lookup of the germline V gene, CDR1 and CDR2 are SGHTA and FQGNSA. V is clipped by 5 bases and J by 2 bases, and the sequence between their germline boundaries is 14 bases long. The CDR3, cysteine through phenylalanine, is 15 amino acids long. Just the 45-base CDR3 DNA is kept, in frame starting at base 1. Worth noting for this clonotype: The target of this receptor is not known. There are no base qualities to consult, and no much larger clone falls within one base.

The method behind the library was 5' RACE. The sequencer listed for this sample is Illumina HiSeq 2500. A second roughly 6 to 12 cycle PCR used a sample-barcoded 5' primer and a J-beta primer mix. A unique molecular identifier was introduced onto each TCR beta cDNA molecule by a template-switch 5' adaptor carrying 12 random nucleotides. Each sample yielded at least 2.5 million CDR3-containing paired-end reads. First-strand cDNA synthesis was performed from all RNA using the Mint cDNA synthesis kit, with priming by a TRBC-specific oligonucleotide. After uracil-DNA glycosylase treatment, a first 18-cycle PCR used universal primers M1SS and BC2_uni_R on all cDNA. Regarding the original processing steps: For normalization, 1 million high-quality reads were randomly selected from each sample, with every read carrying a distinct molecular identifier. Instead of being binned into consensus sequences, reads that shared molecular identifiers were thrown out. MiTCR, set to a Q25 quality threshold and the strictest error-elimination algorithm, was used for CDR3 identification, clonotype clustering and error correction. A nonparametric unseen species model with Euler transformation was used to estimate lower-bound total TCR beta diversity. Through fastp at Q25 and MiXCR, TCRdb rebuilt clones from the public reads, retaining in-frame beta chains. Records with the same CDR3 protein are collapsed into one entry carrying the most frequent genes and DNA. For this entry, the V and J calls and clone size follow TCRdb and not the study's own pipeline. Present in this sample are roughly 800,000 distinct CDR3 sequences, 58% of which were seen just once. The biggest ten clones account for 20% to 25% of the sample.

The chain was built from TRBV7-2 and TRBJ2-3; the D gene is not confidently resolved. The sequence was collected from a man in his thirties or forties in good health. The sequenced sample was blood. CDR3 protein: CASSRVGLDTDTQYF. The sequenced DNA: TGTGCCAGCAGCCGGGTGGGATTGGACACAGATACGCAGTATTTT.